The entry below gives a single TCR beta chain sequence along with its context. Its specificity is unknown. These data are taken from a study of cytomegalovirus exposure and HLA in healthy donors. Primers included in the PCR were 60 Vbeta and 13 Jbeta primers. Produced via immunoSEQ multiplex PCR; TCRdb's table is partial and in-frame only. This table has about 130,000 clones, roughly 75% appearing once. Findings and caveats of the study: Follow-up analysis later connected one missense variant in DCLRE1C with trimming of TCR beta V- and J-genes.

V lost 5 bases, J lost 1 base, and 2 bases stayed unmatched. The CDR3 extends over 15 amino acids. Germline CDR1 and CDR2: SGHVS and FQNEAQ. Sequencing was done on a sample of PBMCs. The V call is TRBV7-8, the J call TRBJ2-2; 9 bases align to TRBD1. The TCR originated in a man aged 25 to 40 in good health and CMV-seronegative. The CDR3 protein is CASSPTGGNTGELFF. CDR3 coding DNA: TGTGCCAGCAGCCCGACAGGGGGGAACACCGGGGAGCTGTTTTTT.